A single sample is the source of the 9 T cell receptor beta chains below, sequenced in a study of T cells in Graves' hyperthyroidism and ophthalmopathy. TCR beta CDR3 regions were amplified from RNA. During a first-round RT-PCR of the TCR CDR3, the HTBI primer set was used. One entry per CDR3 protein, called by TCRdb with MiXCR from the multiplex PCR reads. The table has approximately 530,000 distinct CDR3 sequences, approximately 15% seen once. Sequencing input: blood. These receptors came from a young woman with Graves' hyperthyroidism.

In this sample, this clonotype turned up a few times. The V and J genes are TRBV18 and TRBJ1-4, with D maybe TRBD1 (5 bases). In germline, CDR1 is KGHSH, CDR2 LQKENI. V lost 1 base and J 8 bases, leaving 14 bases between the germline ends. CDR3 length: 15 amino acids. The CDR3 DNA reads as TGTGCCAGCTCACCACTAGCAGGGACGAAGGAAAAACTGTTTTTT. This gives the protein CASSPLAGTKEKLFF.

This clonotype was counted a few times. The chain joins TRBV6-1 to TRBJ1-2; 8 bases line up with TRBD1. Germline CDR1 is MNHNS and CDR2 is SASEGT. J was trimmed by 4 bases and V by 5 bases; bases with no gene match: 9. CDR3 length equals 15 residues. The CDR3 here is CASSNSQGALYGYTF. CDR3 nucleotides: TGTGCCAGCAGTAACAGTCAGGGGGCTCTCTATGGCTACACCTTC.

The sample holds many counts of this clonotype. The chain carries TRBV2 and TRBJ2-3; 10 bases line up with TRBD2. The CDR3 has 15 amino acids. The junction had 7 bases not matched to a gene; V was cut back by 5 bases and J by 5 bases. Per germline, CDR1 SNHLY and CDR2 FYNNEI. The CDR3 DNA reads as TGTGCCAGCAGTAGCGGGAGGGAGGTTAGAGATACGCAGTATTTT. Amino acids: CASSSGREVRDTQYF.

The chain's CDR3 is CASNRGGLNTEAFF. The CDR3 DNA reads TGTGCCAGCAATCGAGGAGGGCTGAACACTGAAGCTTTCTTT. The rearrangement joins TRBV12-3 or TRBV12-4 to TRBJ1-1; no reliable D call. V was shortened by 7 bases and J by 0 bases, with 12 bases between the two germline ends. The CDR3 totals 14 residues.

This clonotype was seen at least ten times. The genes are TRBV28 and TRBJ1-4; D perhaps matches TRBD1 (5 bases). V was trimmed by 6 bases and J by 6 bases, leaving 11 bases between them. The germline V gene has CDR1 MDHEN and CDR2 SYDVKM. This CDR3 has 13 amino acids. CDR3 coding DNA: TGTGCCAGCAGCCTCCGGGGGGATGAAAAACTGTTTTTT. Encoded protein: CASSLRGDEKLFF. Combining the CDR3 with reference TRBV28 and TRBJ1-4 gives the whole variable domain DVKVTQSSRYLVKRTGEKVFLECVQDMDHENMFWYRQDPGLGLRLIYFSYDVKMKEKGDIPEGYSVSREKKERFSLILESASTNQTSMYLCASSLRGDEKLFFGSGTQLSVL.

This clonotype was seen once. The rearrangement joins TRBV20-1 to TRBJ2-7; weak D call: TRBD2 (5 bases). V was trimmed by 3 bases and J by 7 bases, leaving 16 bases between them. Germline CDR1 is DFQATT and CDR2 is SNEGSKA (reference sequence). The CDR3 has 13 residues. The CDR3 DNA is TGCAGTGCTAGGCCAACTAGAGGGTATGAGCAGTACTTC. This gives the protein CSARPTRGYEQYF.

The chain's CDR3 is CASSQDIGTGGRYGNEQFF. The CDR3 DNA reads TGTGCCAGCAGCCAAGATATCGGAACAGGTGGGAGGTATGGCAATGAGCAGTTCTTC. J is TRBJ2-1 and V is TRBV3-1, with D possibly being TRBD2 (6 bases). The CDR3 loop spans 19 amino acids. The V end lost 0 bases, the J end lost 6 bases, and 24 bases lay between the germline ends. Germline loops: CDR1 LGHDT, CDR2 YNNKEL (reference sequence).

At least ten counts were recorded for this clonotype. The CDR3 is CASSQAKRGPLQFF. Written as DNA, the CDR3 is TGTGCCAGCAGCCAAGCCAAACGGGGCCCACTTCAGTTCTTC. The V and J genes are TRBV3-1 and TRBJ2-1, with D perhaps matching TRBD1 or TRBD2 (5 bases each). This CDR3 contains 14 residues. Trimming took off 1 base at V and 13 bases at J, with 17 bases between the two ends. Looked up from germline, CDR1 is LGHDT and CDR2 is YNNKEL (reference sequence).

This chain links TRBV15 with TRBJ2-3; D gene uncertain. CDR3 size: 12 residues. Germline V lookup: CDR1 LNHNV, CDR2 YYDKDF (reference sequence). Trimming shortened V by 0 bases and J by 6 bases, and 4 bases separated the two germline ends. The CDR3 DNA follows: TGTGCCACCAGCAGAGATGGCGATACGCAGTATTTT. Amino acids: CATSRDGDTQYF.